This entry features one T cell receptor (beta chain) sequence. Random hexamers were used to reverse transcribe 0.5 to 1 ug of RNA. Each CDR3 protein is one row after TCRdb ran MiXCR on the immunoSEQ multiplex PCR reads. The table has roughly 200,000 distinct CDR3 sequences, approximately 95% seen once. In germline, CDR1 is SQVTM, CDR2 ANQGSEA. The V end was cut by 6 bases, the J end by 3 bases, with 11 bases between. CDR3 length equals 12 residues. The data were taken from a study of CD8 T cells in Susac syndrome. V and J are TRBV29-1 and TRBJ1-1; D is uncertain. This receptor was obtained from a human donor in good health. Sample: CD4+ T cells from PBMCs. CDR3 bases: TGCAGCGTCAGTGGCAGGTACACTGAAGCTTTCTTT. Protein sequence: CSVSGRYTEAFF. The full variable domain, completed using reference TRBV29-1 and TRBJ1-1, is SAVISQKPSRDICQRGTSLTIQCQVDSQVTMMFWYRQQPGQSLTLIATANQGSEATYESGFVIDKFPISRPNLTFSTLTVSNMSPEDSSIYLCSVSGRYTEAFFGQGTRLTVV.